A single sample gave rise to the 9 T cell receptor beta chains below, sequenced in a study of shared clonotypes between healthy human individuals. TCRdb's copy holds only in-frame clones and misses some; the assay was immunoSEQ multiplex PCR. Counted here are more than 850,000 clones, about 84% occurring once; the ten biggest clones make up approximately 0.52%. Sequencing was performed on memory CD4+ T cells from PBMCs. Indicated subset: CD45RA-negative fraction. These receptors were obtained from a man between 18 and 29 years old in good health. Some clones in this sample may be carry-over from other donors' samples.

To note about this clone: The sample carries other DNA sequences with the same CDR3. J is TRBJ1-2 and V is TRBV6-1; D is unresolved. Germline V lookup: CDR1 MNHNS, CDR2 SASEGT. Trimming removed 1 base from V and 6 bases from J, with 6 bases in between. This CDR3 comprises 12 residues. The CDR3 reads CASSEDTDGYTF. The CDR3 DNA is TGTGCCAGCAGTGAAGACACGGATGGCTACACCTTC.

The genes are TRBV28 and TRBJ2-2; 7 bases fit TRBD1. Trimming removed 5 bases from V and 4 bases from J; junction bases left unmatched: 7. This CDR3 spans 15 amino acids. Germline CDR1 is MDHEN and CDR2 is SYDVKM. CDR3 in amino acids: CASSLQQGFTGELFF. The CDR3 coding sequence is TGTGCCAGCAGTCTCCAACAGGGGTTCACCGGGGAGCTGTTTTTT. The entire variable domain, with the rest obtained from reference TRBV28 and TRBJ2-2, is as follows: DVKVTQSSRYLVKRTGEKVFLECVQDMDHENMFWYRQDPGLGLRLIYFSYDVKMKEKGDIPEGYSVSREKKERFSLILESASTNQTSMYLCASSLQQGFTGELFFGEGSRLTVL.

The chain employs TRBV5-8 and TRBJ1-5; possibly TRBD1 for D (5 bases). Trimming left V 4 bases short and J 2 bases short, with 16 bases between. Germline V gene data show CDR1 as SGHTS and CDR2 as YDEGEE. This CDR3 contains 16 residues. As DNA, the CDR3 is TGTGCCAGCAGCCGATTTGGAGGGGTAGGCAATCAGCCCCAGCATTTT. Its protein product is CASSRFGGVGNQPQHF.

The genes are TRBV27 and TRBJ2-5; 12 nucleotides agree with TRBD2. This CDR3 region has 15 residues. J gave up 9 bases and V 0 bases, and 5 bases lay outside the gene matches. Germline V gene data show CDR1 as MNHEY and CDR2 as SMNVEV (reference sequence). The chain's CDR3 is CASSLSSLAGGAQYF. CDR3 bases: TGTGCCAGCAGTTTATCGAGTCTAGCGGGAGGGGCCCAGTACTTC.

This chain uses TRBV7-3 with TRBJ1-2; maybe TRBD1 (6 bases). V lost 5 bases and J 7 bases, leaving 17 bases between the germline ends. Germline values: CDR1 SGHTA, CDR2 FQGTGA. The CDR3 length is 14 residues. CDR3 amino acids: CASSTTGGAGGYTF. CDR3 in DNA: TGTGCCAGCAGCACTACCGGGGGCGCGGGTGGCTACACCTTC.

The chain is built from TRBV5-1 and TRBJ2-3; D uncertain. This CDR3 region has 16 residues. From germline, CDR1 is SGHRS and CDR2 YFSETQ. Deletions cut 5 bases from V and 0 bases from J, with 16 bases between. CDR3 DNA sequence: TGCGCCAGCAGACGAGACGGTTCGTCTAGCACAGATACGCAGTATTTT. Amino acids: CASRRDGSSSTDTQYF.

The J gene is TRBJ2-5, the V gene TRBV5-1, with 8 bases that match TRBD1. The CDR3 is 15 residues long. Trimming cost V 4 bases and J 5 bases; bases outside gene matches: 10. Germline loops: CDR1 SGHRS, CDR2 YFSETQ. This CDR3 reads CASSGRGRVRETQYF. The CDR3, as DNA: TGCGCCAGCAGCGGCAGGGGGCGTGTGAGGGAGACCCAGTACTTC.

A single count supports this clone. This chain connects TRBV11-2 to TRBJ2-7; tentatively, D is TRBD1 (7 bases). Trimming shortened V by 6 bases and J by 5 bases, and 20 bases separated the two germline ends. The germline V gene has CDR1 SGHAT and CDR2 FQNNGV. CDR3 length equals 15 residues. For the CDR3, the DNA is TGTGCCAGCAGACGAGGAGGGGGCGGAGAGGACGAGCAGTACTTC. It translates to CASRRGGGGEDEQYF.

CDR3 nucleotides: TGCGCCAGCAGCCCCGGACAGGTTTTTGATAGCAATCAGCCCCAGCATTTT. Translated: CASSPGQVFDSNQPQHF. V and J are TRBV5-1 and TRBJ1-5, with TRBD1 matching 7 bases. Germline loops: CDR1 SGHRS, CDR2 YFSETQ. The junction had 10 bases not matched to a gene; V was cut back by 4 bases and J by 0 bases. This CDR3 comprises 17 residues.